This T cell receptor beta chain emerged from a study of identical twins. TCRdb ran MiXCR on the 5' RACE reads and lists one entry per CDR3 protein. The sample carries some 660,000 distinct CDR3 sequences, 8.6% recorded once. V lost 0 bases and J lost 11, with 14 bases in between. CDR3 size: 14 residues. Germline CDR1 SGHRS, CDR2 YFSETQ. Study observations and caveats: Invariant MAIT and iNKT cells are populations that could partly confound zero-insertion analyses. Interpretation of the results relied on cross-sectional statistical analysis and not on following the same donors.

This clonotype was counted ten times or more. Its cognate antigen is unknown. This sample also appeared in a second study, on yellow fever vaccine responses in identical twins.

The clonotype originates from a woman under 30 in good health. The sequenced sample consisted of PBMCs. This chain links TRBV5-1 with TRBJ2-2; D is ambiguous. The CDR3, as DNA: TGCGCCAGCAGCTTGGGCCCAAAGTACGTCGAGCTGTTTTTT. Translation gives CASSLGPKYVELFF.